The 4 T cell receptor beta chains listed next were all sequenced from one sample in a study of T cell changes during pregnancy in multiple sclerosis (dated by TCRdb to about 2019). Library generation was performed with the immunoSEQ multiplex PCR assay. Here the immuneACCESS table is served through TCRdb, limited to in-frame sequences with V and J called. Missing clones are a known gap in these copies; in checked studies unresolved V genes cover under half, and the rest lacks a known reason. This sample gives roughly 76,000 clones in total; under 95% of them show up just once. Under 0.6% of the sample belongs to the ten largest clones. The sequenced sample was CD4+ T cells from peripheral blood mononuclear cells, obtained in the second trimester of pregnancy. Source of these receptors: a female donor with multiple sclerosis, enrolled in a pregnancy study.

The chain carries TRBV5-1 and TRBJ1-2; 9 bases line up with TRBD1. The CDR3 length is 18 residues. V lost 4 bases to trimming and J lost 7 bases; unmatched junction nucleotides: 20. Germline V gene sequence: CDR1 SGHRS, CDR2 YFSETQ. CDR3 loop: CASSGQYRGRNVGSGYTF. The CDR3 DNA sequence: TGCGCCAGCAGCGGACAATACAGGGGGCGCAACGTCGGATCTGGCTACACCTTC.

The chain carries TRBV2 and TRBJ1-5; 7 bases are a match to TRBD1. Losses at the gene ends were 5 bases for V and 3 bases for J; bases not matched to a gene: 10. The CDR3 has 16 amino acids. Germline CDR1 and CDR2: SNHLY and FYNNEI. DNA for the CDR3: TGTGCCAGCAGTAGGGCCGGGACAGTTAACAATCAGCCCCAGCATTTT. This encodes CASSRAGTVNNQPQHF.

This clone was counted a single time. In DNA, the CDR3 is TGCAGCGTTGAGGAAGGGACTTATGGCTACACCTTC. Translating gives CSVEEGTYGYTF. The chain recombines TRBV29-1 with TRBJ1-2; D is perhaps TRBD1 (5 bases). The CDR3 contains 12 residues. Germline CDR1 is SQVTM and CDR2 is ANQGSEA. V was pared by 3 bases and J by 5 bases, with 10 bases between.

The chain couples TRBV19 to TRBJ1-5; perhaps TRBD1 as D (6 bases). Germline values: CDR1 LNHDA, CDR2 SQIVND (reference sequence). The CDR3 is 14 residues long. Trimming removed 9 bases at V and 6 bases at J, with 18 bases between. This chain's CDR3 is CASGDGRGPQPQHF. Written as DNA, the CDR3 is TGTGCCAGCGGGGATGGCAGGGGCCCTCAGCCCCAGCATTTT.